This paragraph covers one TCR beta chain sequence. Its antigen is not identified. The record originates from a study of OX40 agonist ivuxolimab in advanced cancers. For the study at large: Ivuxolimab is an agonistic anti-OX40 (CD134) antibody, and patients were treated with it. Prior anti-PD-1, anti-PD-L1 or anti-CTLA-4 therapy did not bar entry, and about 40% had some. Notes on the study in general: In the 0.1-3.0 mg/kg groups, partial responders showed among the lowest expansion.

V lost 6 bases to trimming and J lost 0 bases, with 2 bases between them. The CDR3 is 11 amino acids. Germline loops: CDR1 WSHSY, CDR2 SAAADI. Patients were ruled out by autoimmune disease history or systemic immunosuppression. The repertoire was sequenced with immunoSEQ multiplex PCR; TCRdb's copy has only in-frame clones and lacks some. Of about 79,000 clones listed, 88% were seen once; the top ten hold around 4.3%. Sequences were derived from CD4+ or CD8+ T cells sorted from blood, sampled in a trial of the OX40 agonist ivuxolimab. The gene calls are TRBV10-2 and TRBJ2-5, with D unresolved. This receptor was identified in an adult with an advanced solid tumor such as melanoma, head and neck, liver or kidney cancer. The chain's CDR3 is CASRYQETQYF. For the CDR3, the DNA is TGCGCCAGCAGATACCAAGAGACCCAGTACTTC.